The source of this T cell receptor beta chain is a study of blood T cell repertoires in COVID-19 (dated by TCRdb to 2020 to 2022). In the study overall: Samples covering the acute and convalescent phases of COVID-19 were provided by collaborators in the United States, Italy and Spain. A de-identified subject ID, COVID-19 status, age in years and sex were almost always included in the sample metadata. The samples were drawn from the first 160 participants of the ongoing ImmuneRACE study and from more than 1,000 subjects provided by 6 global collaborators. A freely available public database, intended as a resource for researchers studying the immune response to SARS-CoV-2, is where the repertoires were released. The dataset comprised deeply sampled blood TCRbeta repertoires from subjects exposed to, actively infected with, or recovered from COVID-19. The prospective study material was composed of cDNA or gDNA derived from T cells, B-cell-depleted T cells, or PBMCs. Where HLA class I and class II types were available, the types were taken from metadata supplied by the sample provider, not from assay-based typing. The paper as a whole reports these results and caveats: The amount of clinical and demographic metadata varied by source and participant and was provided uncurated.

The CDR3 goes from the cysteine to the phenylalanine over 15 residues. Here the CDR3 DNA is all that survives: 45 bases in frame from base 1. Trimming takes 6 bases from V and 2 bases from J, and the germline ends sit 13 bases apart. The germline V gene gives CDR1 as MNHEY and CDR2 as SVGAGI. The immunoSEQ Assay, a bias-controlled multiplex PCR, was used to amplify TCRbeta CDR3 regions from genomic DNA. As for how the authors treated the data: The number of nucleated cells in each sample was estimated by amplification of reference gene primers within the assay. Sequence reads were collapsed and filtered to measure the absolute abundance of every unique TCRbeta CDR3 rearrangement. For each sample, productive Simpson clonality was calculated as the square root of Simpson's diversity index across productive rearrangements. The table comes from immuneACCESS by way of TCRdb, which keeps in-frame sequences with V and J called. Part of the clones is missing from these tables; in studies checked, under half for an unresolved V gene and the rest for unknown reasons. V, J and clone size derive from that table, while D and trimming were established from the DNA sequence. The sample yields approximately 320,000 clones; roughly 85% were counted once. The top ten clones comprise roughly 7% of the sample.

This clone came up once. Its recognized antigen is unknown. Base qualities are not recorded, but no much larger clone differs from it by a single base. Whole blood was collected in K2EDTA tubes by collaborating institutions according to the institutions' own protocols. Collaborator samples were shipped for TCRbeta analysis as frozen whole blood, isolated PBMCs, or DNA extracted from either sample type. The chain joins TRBV6-5 to TRBJ2-2; TRBD1 is a possible D gene, resting on 6 matching bases. The clonotype was recovered from a human donor in a cohort sampled during active COVID-19. The sample was peripheral blood. The nucleotide sequence reads TGTGCCAGCAGCCCCGGGACATATAACACCGGGGAGCTGTTTTTT. Translated, this gives CASSPGTYNTGELFF.